This T cell receptor (beta chain) was sequenced in a study of blood T cell repertoires in COVID-19. Study-wide context: In each case, the material was cDNA or gDNA derived from T cells, B-cell-depleted T cells, or PBMCs.

The V gene lost 0 bases and the J gene lost 2 bases, with 9 bases spanning the gap. This CDR3 is built from 15 residues. Repertoires were generated with immunoSEQ multiplex PCR, while TCRdb's copy carries only in-frame clones and drops some. The table lists under 300,000 clones, roughly nine tenths of them singletons. Donors were grouped by their self-reported clinical history. Sequences were obtained from PBMCs or T cells enriched from blood (not recorded which). This TCR came from a woman between 18 and 30 years old who had recovered from COVID-19. The rearrangement uses TRBV5-3 and TRBJ2-1; no firm D call. TRBV5-3 is recorded as an ORF, its role being uncertain. CDR3 region: CARSLVARTYNEQFF. The DNA of the CDR3 is TGTGCCAGAAGCTTGGTAGCCAGAACCTACAATGAGCAGTTCTTC.